This T cell receptor (beta chain) was captured in a study of Ad26.COV2.S vaccination and SARS-CoV-2 variants. Study background: Donor was one of the participants in the Ad26.COV2.S arm of the COV1001 trial. The authors gave Ad26.COV2.S intramuscularly, either once or twice 56 days apart.

The table came from immunoSEQ multiplex PCR; TCRdb's copy has only in-frame clones and leaves some out. This table holds 380,000 or so clones, 88% found once. The study's findings and limits: Breadth of non-spike TCRs did not differ between vaccinees and placebo recipients. Substantial breadth in spike-specific CD8+ and CD4+ T cell responses was reportedly seen after vaccination.

The treatment here: over 15 received Ad26.COV2.S at low or high dose, single or two shots; about 5 received placebo; per-sample allocation not given. Each sample was drawn 63 days after the first injection (of vaccine or placebo). Germline lookup yields CDR1 MDHEN and CDR2 SYDVKM. The CDR3 loop spans 15 amino acids. Trimming left V 6 bases short and J 17 bases short, with 26 bases between. To note about this clone: Antigen specificity is unknown.

The TCR originated in a person aged 18-65 years who received the Ad26.COV2.S COVID-19 vaccine or a placebo. The material was peripheral blood, obtained in a trial of Ad26.COV2.S vaccine versus placebo. The gene calls are TRBV28 and TRBJ1-6; no reliable D call. CDR3 residues: CASRPTTRLSFNIHF. The CDR3, as DNA: TGTGCCAGCAGACCAACGACCAGACTCAGTTTCAACATCCACTTT.